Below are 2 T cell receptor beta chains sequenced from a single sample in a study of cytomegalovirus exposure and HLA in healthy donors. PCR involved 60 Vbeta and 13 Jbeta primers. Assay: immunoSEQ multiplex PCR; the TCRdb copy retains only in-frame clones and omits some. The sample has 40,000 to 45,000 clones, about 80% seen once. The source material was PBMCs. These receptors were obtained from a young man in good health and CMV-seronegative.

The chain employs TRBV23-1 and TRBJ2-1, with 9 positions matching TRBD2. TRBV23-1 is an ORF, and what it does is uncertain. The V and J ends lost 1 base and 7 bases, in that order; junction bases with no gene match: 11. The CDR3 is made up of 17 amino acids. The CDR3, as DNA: TGCGCCAGCAGTCAATGTCATCGGGGACTAGCCGCGAATGAGCAGTTCTTC. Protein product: CASSQCHRGLAANEQFF.

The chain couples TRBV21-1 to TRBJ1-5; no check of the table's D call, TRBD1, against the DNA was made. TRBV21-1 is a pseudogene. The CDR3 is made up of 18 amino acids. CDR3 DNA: TGTGCCAGCAGCAAAGGCCTCCCTCCAAGGACAAACAATCAGCCCCAGCATTTT. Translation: CASSKGLPPRTNNQPQHF.